The rows below give T cell receptor beta chains drawn from one sample of a study of OX40 agonist ivuxolimab in advanced cancers. Data came from immunoSEQ multiplex PCR; TCRdb stores just in-frame clones and leaves some out. This repertoire shows 84,000 or so clones, 70% to 90% found once; its top ten account for more than 0.25%. The source material was CD4+ or CD8+ T cells sorted from blood, sampled in a trial of the OX40 agonist ivuxolimab. These receptors were obtained from an adult with an advanced solid tumor such as melanoma, head and neck, liver or kidney cancer. Each CDR3 is given with its conserved first and last residue. Each record gives: D gene, clone size, CDR3 length, J gene, V gene, CDR3 DNA, CDR3 protein. The D gene is left open where the match is weak. Clone size is shown for a subset of rows, as once, few, many or a class of expanded clone.

TRBD2 | NA | 16 | TRBJ2-5 | TRBV27 | TGTGCCAGCAGTTCCGGGACTAGGGGGGGCCAAGAGACCCAGTACTTC | CASSSGTRGGQETQYF
NA | NA | 16 | TRBJ2-3 | TRBV5-4 | TGTGCCAGCAGCTTGGACGGGGGGACAATCACAGATACGCAGTATTTT | CASSLDGGTITDTQYF
NA | NA | 13 | TRBJ2-7 | TRBV29-1 | TGCAGCGTTCGTATCTTGGGGGGAGGCGAGCAGTACTTC | CSVRILGGGEQYF
NA | NA | 14 | TRBJ2-7 | TRBV5-6 | TGTGCCAGCAGCTTGTGGGGGAGCTCCTACGAGCAGTACTTC | CASSLWGSSYEQYF
NA | NA | 17 | TRBJ2-6 | TRBV6-7 | TGTGCCAGCAGTTACTCCGGGCAGGGTATTGGGGCCAACGTCCTGACTTTC | CASSYSGQGIGANVLTF
TRBD2 | NA | 14 | TRBJ2-1 | TRBV5-1 | TGCGCCAGCGGTACTAGCGGGGGGGCCAATGAGCAGTTCTTC | CASGTSGGANEQFF
TRBD1 | NA | 15 | TRBJ1-6 | TRBV6-5 | TGTGCCAGCAGCCTAGGGACAGGGGGTAATTCACCCCTCCACTTT | CASSLGTGGNSPLHF
NA | few | 18 | TRBJ1-1 | TRBV7-9 | TGTGCCAGCAGCCCATCCGCGAGTTTTATCCTCTTAGGCACTGAAGCTTTCTTT | CASSPSASFILLGTEAFF
NA | NA | 14 | TRBJ2-5 | TRBV29-1 | TGCAGCGTTACCCCCGGGACATCACAAGAGACCCAGTACTTC | CSVTPGTSQETQYF
NA | NA | 11 | TRBJ1-2 | TRBV12-5 | TGTGCTAGTGGTTTGCAATATGGCTACACCTTC | CASGLQYGYTF
NA | NA | 14 | TRBJ2-1 | TRBV4-1 | TGCGCCAGCAGCCAAGCTACGGGACACATTGAGCAGTTCTTC | CASSQATGHIEQFF
NA | NA | 13 | TRBJ1-2 | TRBV6-5 | TGTGCCAGCAGTCCCCCGGACAGCTATGGCTACACCTTC | CASSPPDSYGYTF
NA | NA | 12 | TRBJ2-1 | TRBV5-6 | TGTGCCAGCAGCGCCCGGGGCCCTGCGCAGTTCTTC | CASSARGPAQFF
TRBD2 | NA | 15 | TRBJ2-7 | TRBV7-2 | TGTGCCAGCAGCTTAGTGGGGACTATCAGCTACGAGCAGTACTTC | CASSLVGTISYEQYF
NA | NA | 13 | TRBJ2-1 | TRBV5-4 | TGTGCCAGCAGCATTGGATGGGGGGATGAGCAGTTCTTC | CASSIGWGDEQFF
NA | NA | 13 | TRBJ1-6 | TRBV13 | TGTGCCAGCAGCTTTTCGAATAATTCACCCCTCCACTTT | CASSFSNNSPLHF
NA | NA | 14 | TRBJ1-1 | TRBV19 | TGTGCCAGTAGTATCCAGGGGACGGGCACTGAAGCTTTCTTT | CASSIQGTGTEAFF
NA | NA | 14 | TRBJ1-2 | TRBV7-9 | TGTGCCAGCAGCTTAGAAGGGGGTAACTATGGCTACACCTTC | CASSLEGGNYGYTF
NA | NA | 14 | TRBJ2-7 | TRBV5-4 | TGTGCCAGCAGGGGTCCAGGGACAACCTACGAGCAGTACTTC | CASRGPGTTYEQYF
TRBD2 | NA | 18 | TRBJ2-3 | TRBV9 | TGTGCCAGCAGCGTAGCAATCTGGCGGGGGGCTAGCACAGATACGCAGTATTTT | CASSVAIWRGASTDTQYF
NA | once | 14 | TRBJ1-1 | TRBV7-2 | TGTGCCAGCAGCCCCTACGTCATGGGATCTGAAGCTTTCTTT | CASSPYVMGSEAFF
NA | NA | 17 | TRBJ1-5 | TRBV5-6 | TGTGCCAGCAGCTTACAGGGAATAGTCTATAGCAATCAGCCCCAGCATTTT | CASSLQGIVYSNQPQHF
TRBD1 | NA | 20 | TRBJ1-6 | TRBV18 | TGTGCCAGCTCCTACGGGGGCCTTCTTTCGCAGGGGGCAAATAATTCACCCCTCCACTTT | CASSYGGLLSQGANNSPLHF
NA | NA | 10 | TRBJ1-5 | TRBV19 | TGTGCCGGTGGGGAACAGCCCCAGCATTTT | CAGGEQPQHF
NA | NA | 15 | TRBJ2-2 | TRBV11-3 | TGTGCCAGCAGCTTAGATCAACGAAGGACCGGGGAGCTGTTTTTT | CASSLDQRRTGELFF
NA | NA | 16 | TRBJ1-6 | TRBV7-2 | TGTGCCAGCAGCTTAGGGGGCAGGATAACGGGGTCACCCCTCCACTTT | CASSLGGRITGSPLHF
TRBD1 | NA | 16 | TRBJ2-3 | TRBV15 | TGTGCCACCAGCAGAGCCGGGGACAGAAGCACAGATACGCAGTATTTT | CATSRAGDRSTDTQYF
TRBD2 | NA | 16 | TRBJ2-5 | TRBV5-1 | TGCGCCAGCAGCCAACGGAGCGGGGGGGCCCGTGAGACCCAGTACTTC | CASSQRSGGARETQYF
TRBD2 | NA | 13 | TRBJ2-7 | TRBV5-1 | TGCGCCAGCAGCTTAGCGGGGGGATCTCGGCAGTACTTC | CASSLAGGSRQYF
NA | NA | 16 | TRBJ2-6 | TRBV5-1 | TGCGCCAGCAGGCCGGGGCTTAGCTCTGGGGCCAACGTCCTGACTTTC | CASRPGLSSGANVLTF
TRBD2 | NA | 15 | TRBJ2-7 | TRBV15 | TGTGCCACCAGCAGAGTCCTAGCGGGGGTCTACGAGCAGTACTTC | CATSRVLAGVYEQYF
NA | NA | 14 | TRBJ2-1 | TRBV10-3 | TGTGCCATGGAGGGTACGAACGACTACAATGAGCAGTTCTTC | CAMEGTNDYNEQFF
NA | NA | 12 | TRBJ2-7 | TRBV7-9 | TGTGCCAGCAGCTCTTACGGGTACGAGCAGTACTTC | CASSSYGYEQYF
NA | NA | 14 | TRBJ1-1 | TRBV5-1 | TGCGCCAGCAGCTTTAAGGGTCAGAACACTGAAGCTTTCTTT | CASSFKGQNTEAFF
NA | NA | 12 | TRBJ1-1 | TRBV6-1 | TGTGCCAGCAGCTTCAAATACACTGAAGCTTTCTTT | CASSFKYTEAFF
TRBD2 | NA | 16 | TRBJ2-3 | TRBV19 | TGTGCCAGTCGTAGCGGGGGGGCCTCTCCCACAGATACGCAGTATTTT | CASRSGGASPTDTQYF
TRBD2 | NA | 15 | TRBJ2-2 | TRBV4-3 | TGCGCCAGCAGCCAAGATAGGGGCGGGGGAGGGGAGCTGTTTTTT | CASSQDRGGGGELFF
NA | NA | 15 | TRBJ2-5 | TRBV9 | TGTGCCAGCAGCGTAGGGGCAGGCGACCAAGAGACCCAGTACTTC | CASSVGAGDQETQYF
NA | NA | 13 | TRBJ1-1 | TRBV2 | TGTGCCAGCAAAAGCGACGGTCTCACTGAAGCTTTCTTT | CASKSDGLTEAFF
NA | NA | 13 | TRBJ1-4 | TRBV18 | TGTGCCAGCTCCCTTGCAACTAATGAAAAACTGTTTTTT | CASSLATNEKLFF
TRBD2 | few | 16 | TRBJ2-3 | TRBV4-1 | TGCGCCAGCAGCCAAGCAGGGAGGGGAATGAGAGATACGCAGTATTTT | CASSQAGRGMRDTQYF
TRBD1 | NA | 15 | TRBJ2-5 | TRBV5-1 | TGCGCCAGCTGGGGACAGGGGCGAACGGGAGAGACCCAGTACTTC | CASWGQGRTGETQYF
NA | once | 13 | TRBJ2-2 | TRBV9 | TGTGCCAGCAGCGTAGAGGGCACCGGGGAGCTGTTTTTT | CASSVEGTGELFF
TRBD1 | NA | 15 | TRBJ1-4 | TRBV7-2 | TGTGCCAGCAGCTCCGGACAGGGGGGTGGTGAAAAACTGTTTTTT | CASSSGQGGGEKLFF
TRBD1 | NA | 18 | TRBJ1-5 | TRBV5-6 | TGTGCCACCCCACGACCCGGGACAGGGGAATATAGCAATCAGCCCCAGCATTTT | CATPRPGTGEYSNQPQHF
TRBD1 | NA | 17 | TRBJ2-3 | TRBV18 | TGTGCCAGCTCACCACCAGGGAGTGGACAGGGAGCAGATACGCAGTATTTT | CASSPPGSGQGADTQYF
TRBD1 | NA | 13 | TRBJ2-1 | TRBV30 | TGTGCCTGCAACCGGGACAGGGGGAATGAGCAGTTCTTC | CACNRDRGNEQFF
NA | NA | 15 | TRBJ1-2 | TRBV7-6 | TGTGCCAGCAGCTTAACGGACCGCGGGGTCTATGGCTACACCTTC | CASSLTDRGVYGYTF
NA | NA | 13 | TRBJ2-5 | TRBV5-1 | TGCGCCAGCAGCGCAGGGTTTCGGGAGACCCAGTACTTC | CASSAGFRETQYF
NA | NA | 11 | TRBJ2-7 | TRBV5-4 | TGTGCCAGCAGCTCCGATTCCGAGCAGTACTTC | CASSSDSEQYF
NA | NA | 15 | TRBJ2-7 | TRBV6-5 | TGTGCCAGCAGTTACTCCCCCGTGGGGTCCTACGAGCAGTACTTC | CASSYSPVGSYEQYF
TRBD2 | NA | 19 | TRBJ2-3 | TRBV27 | TGTGCCAGCAGTTTATCGAGGCTAGCGGGGTACCGTAGCACAGATACGCAGTATTTT | CASSLSRLAGYRSTDTQYF
TRBD1 | NA | 16 | TRBJ2-2 | TRBV15 | TGTGCCACCAGCAGAGCGGACAGGGCAGGGACCGGGGAGCTGTTTTTT | CATSRADRAGTGELFF
NA | once | 12 | TRBJ1-2 | TRBV11-2 | TGTGCCAGCAGCTCGCAATACTATGGCTACACCTTC | CASSSQYYGYTF
TRBD1 | once | 12 | TRBJ2-7 | TRBV7-9 | TGTGCCAGCAGCGCCTCAGGGGGCGGTCTGTACTTC | CASSASGGGLYF